This T cell receptor (beta chain) was captured in a study of chemoradiotherapy in HPV16-positive cancers. At the level of the study: Candidate HPV-specific T-cell clones and common TCR motifs came from functional assays in a couple of HPV16-positive patients. Study-wide findings and caveats: During treatment, candidate HPV-specific clones and E7-related motifs expanded in tumor. Better recurrence-free survival went with HPV-responsive T-cell expansion in HPV16-positive patients.

Germline CDR1 is MNHEY and CDR2 is SVGAGI. The CDR3 consists of 13 residues. V lost 5 bases, J lost 6 bases, and 13 bases lay in between. Repeated repertoire sampling spanned the course of chemoradiotherapy. Remarks on this clone: What it recognizes is unknown.

Sequenced by immunoSEQ multiplex PCR; TCRdb stores in-frame clones only, minus some. The sample carries 10,000 to 15,000 clones, approximately 75% recorded once. The genes are TRBV6-5 and TRBJ1-1; D not certain. Sampling took place from a patient who underwent chemoradiotherapy. The source is a human donor with HPV-associated anogenital cancer. The CDR3 loop is CASSERPSAEAFF. CDR3 bases: TGTGCCAGCAGTGAACGGCCGTCGGCTGAAGCTTTCTTT.